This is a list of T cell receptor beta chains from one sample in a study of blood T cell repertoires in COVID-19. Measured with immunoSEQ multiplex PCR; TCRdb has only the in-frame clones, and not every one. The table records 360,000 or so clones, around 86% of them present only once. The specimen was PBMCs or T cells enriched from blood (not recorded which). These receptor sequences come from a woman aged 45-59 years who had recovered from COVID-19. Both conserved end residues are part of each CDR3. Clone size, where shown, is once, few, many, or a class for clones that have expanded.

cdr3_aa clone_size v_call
CASREGRGSSPLHF NA TRBV5-1
CASSQGLAGGLGTGELFF few TRBV9
CAWSVRGDTEAFF once TRBV30
CASSQTSGTYNEQFF NA TRBV7-6
CASSLGTGIQANYGYTF NA TRBV5-1
CASSYTGVGYGYTF few TRBV5-4
CAITGTGNTGELFF NA TRBV10-3
CSVDWGTPTNTEAFF NA TRBV29-1
CASSHLTGGTDTQYF NA TRBV7-9
CASSYSAWGGSNQPQHF once TRBV6-2/TRBV6-3
CATSWGGEETQYF NA TRBV7-8